The T cell receptor beta chain under discussion was sequenced for a study of blood T cell repertoires in COVID-19. Whole-study context: Collection of acute and convalescent COVID-19 samples took place in the United States, Italy and Spain. Sample material is recorded as cDNA or gDNA derived from T cells, B-cell-depleted T cells, or PBMCs.

Authors' methods: Amplifying reference gene primers gave estimates of nucleated cell counts. The assay was immunoSEQ multiplex PCR, and TCRdb's table has in-frame clones only and misses some. The V and J calls and clone size were taken over from that table, and D and trimming were inferred from the DNA. The sample consists of approximately 140,000 clones, about nine tenths of them appearing once. The CDR3 has 20 residues. Trimming left V 0 bases short and J 0 bases short, with 21 bases between. Germline V gives CDR1 MNHEY, CDR2 SVGEGT. Specimen: peripheral blood. The chain has TRBV6-2 or TRBV6-3 and TRBJ2-1; D is perhaps TRBD1 (8 bases). The receptor was isolated from a human donor in a cohort sampled during active COVID-19. In nucleotides, the CDR3 is TGTGCCAGCAGTTACTCGCTAGACAGGGGCGGGAGAAGCTCCTACAATGAGCAGTTCTTC. Its protein is CASSYSLDRGGRSSYNEQFF.